The 5 T cell receptor beta chains given below trace back to one sample, sequenced in a study of cytomegalovirus exposure and HLA in healthy donors. Both 60 Vbeta primers and 13 Jbeta primers went into the PCR. Profiling relied on immunoSEQ multiplex PCR, and the TCRdb table lists in-frame clones only, not all of them. The table shows about 180,000 clones, with 70% to 85% occurring only once. The specimen was PBMCs. These receptor sequences come from a woman aged 25 to 39 in good health and CMV-seropositive.

This clone has just one count. This rearrangement joins TRBV28 to TRBJ2-1; TRBD2 matches at 7 bases. The CDR3 is made up of 15 amino acids. The V segment lost 6 bases and the J segment 7 bases; nucleotides outside the gene matches: 12. Germline V lookup: CDR1 MDHEN, CDR2 SYDVKM. The CDR3 nucleotides read TGTGCCAGCAGCCGCGGGGCAGCGGGAAGTAATGAGCAGTTCTTC. This codes for CASSRGAAGSNEQFF.

This chain uses TRBV11-2 with TRBJ2-3; D gene uncertain. The V gene's germline CDR1 is SGHAT and CDR2 FQNNGV. This CDR3 has 12 amino acids. The germline V and J ends were trimmed by 5 bases and 0 bases, with 3 bases remaining between them. This CDR3 is CASSGSTDTQYF. In DNA form, the CDR3 reads TGTGCCAGCAGCGGCAGCACAGATACGCAGTATTTT.

The chain recombines TRBV30 with TRBJ1-4; D remains unclear. CDR1 and CDR2 from the germline V gene are GTSNPN and SVGIG (reference sequence). The V and J ends lost 2 bases and 6 bases respectively, with 16 bases between them. CDR3 length: 15 amino acids. CDR3 DNA: TGTGCCTGGAGTAACCAGAAAAGAGGAGATGAAAAACTGTTTTTT. Residues: CAWSNQKRGDEKLFF.

The chain joins TRBV6-5 to TRBJ2-1, with 7 bases that match TRBD1. V was clipped by 6 bases and J by 2 bases; unmatched bases: 4. The CDR3 has 14 amino acids. Germline CDR1 MNHEY, CDR2 SVGAGI. Here the CDR3 reads CASSWDRAYNEQFF. Written as DNA, the CDR3 is TGTGCCAGCAGCTGGGACAGAGCCTACAATGAGCAGTTCTTC.

This clone showed up just once. The J gene is TRBJ2-7, the V gene TRBV28; 11 bases are a match to TRBD1. The CDR3 spans 12 residues. Looked up from germline, CDR1 is MDHEN and CDR2 is SYDVKM. The chain's CDR3 is CATRTGGSEQYF. CDR3 coding DNA: TGTGCTACCCGGACAGGGGGCTCCGAGCAGTACTTC.